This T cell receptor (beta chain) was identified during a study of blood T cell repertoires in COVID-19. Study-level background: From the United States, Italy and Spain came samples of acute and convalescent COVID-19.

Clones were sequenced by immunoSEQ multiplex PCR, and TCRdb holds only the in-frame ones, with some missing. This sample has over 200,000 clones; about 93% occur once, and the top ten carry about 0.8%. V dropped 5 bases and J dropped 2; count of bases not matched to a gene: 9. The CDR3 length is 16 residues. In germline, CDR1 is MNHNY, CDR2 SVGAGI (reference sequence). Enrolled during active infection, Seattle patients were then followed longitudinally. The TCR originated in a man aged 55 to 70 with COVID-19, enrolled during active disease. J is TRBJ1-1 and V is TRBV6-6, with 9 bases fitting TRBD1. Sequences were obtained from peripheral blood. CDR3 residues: CASSALRDRANTEAFF. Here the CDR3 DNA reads TGTGCCAGCAGTGCGCTCCGGGACAGGGCTAACACTGAAGCTTTCTTT.